These 5 T cell receptor beta chains were sequenced from one sample in a study of T cell clonotyping in hematopoietic cell transplantation. The time point is: recipient sample about 28 days before transplant, after cytoreduction. Data came from immunoSEQ multiplex PCR; TCRdb stores just in-frame clones and leaves some out. The sample includes tens of thousands of clones, about 96% seen only once; the top ten take approximately 1.8%. This material consisted of peripheral blood mononuclear cells, taken before stem cell transplant. The receptors stem from a woman aged 50 to 65 with acute myeloid leukemia. Some clones in this sample may be carry-over from other donors' samples.

The gene calls are TRBV4-2 and TRBJ2-7; D gene unclear. From germline, CDR1 is LGHNA and CDR2 YNFKEQ. CDR3 length equals 12 residues. Trimming cost V 3 bases and J 3 bases, with 6 bases left between them. This CDR3 is CASSQEGYEQYF. CDR3 nucleotides: TGTGCCAGCAGCCAGGAAGGCTACGAGCAGTACTTC.

The chain links TRBV28 to TRBJ1-5; D is unclear. CDR3 length: 14 residues. Trimming took 3 bases from V and 1 from J, leaving 7 bases between them. CDR1 is MDHEN and CDR2 is SYDVKM in the germline V gene. The CDR3 loop reads CASSFPQSNQPQHF. The CDR3 nucleotides are TGTGCCAGCAGTTTCCCACAAAGCAATCAGCCCCAGCATTTT.

The chain is built from TRBV28 and TRBJ1-4; 9 bases match TRBD1. The CDR3 contains 14 residues. CDR1 and CDR2 from the germline V gene are MDHEN and SYDVKM. V lost 5 bases, J lost 8 bases, and 6 bases stayed unmatched. CDR3 loop: CASSRRQGVEKLFF. In DNA, the CDR3 is TGTGCCAGCAGTCGTAGACAGGGGGTGGAAAAACTGTTTTTT.

The chain couples TRBV5-4 to TRBJ1-2; TRBD1 might be the D (6 bases). There are 15 residues in the CDR3. Germline V gene sequence: CDR1 SGHNT, CDR2 YYREEE (reference sequence). Trimming took 9 bases from V and 4 from J, leaving 22 bases between them. The CDR3 region has the DNA TGTGCCACCCATCAACCGGACAGCCAGGGCTATGGCTACACCTTC. The encoded protein is CATHQPDSQGYGYTF.

The chain uses TRBV27 and TRBJ2-7; D call uncertain. Germline loops: CDR1 MNHEY, CDR2 SMNVEV (reference sequence). There are 13 residues in the CDR3. Between the trimmed V and J ends, which lost 6 bases and 5 bases, there was a span of 14 bases. The CDR3: CASSRTALNEQYF. CDR3 bases: TGTGCCAGCAGCCGCACCGCCCTAAACGAGCAGTACTTC.